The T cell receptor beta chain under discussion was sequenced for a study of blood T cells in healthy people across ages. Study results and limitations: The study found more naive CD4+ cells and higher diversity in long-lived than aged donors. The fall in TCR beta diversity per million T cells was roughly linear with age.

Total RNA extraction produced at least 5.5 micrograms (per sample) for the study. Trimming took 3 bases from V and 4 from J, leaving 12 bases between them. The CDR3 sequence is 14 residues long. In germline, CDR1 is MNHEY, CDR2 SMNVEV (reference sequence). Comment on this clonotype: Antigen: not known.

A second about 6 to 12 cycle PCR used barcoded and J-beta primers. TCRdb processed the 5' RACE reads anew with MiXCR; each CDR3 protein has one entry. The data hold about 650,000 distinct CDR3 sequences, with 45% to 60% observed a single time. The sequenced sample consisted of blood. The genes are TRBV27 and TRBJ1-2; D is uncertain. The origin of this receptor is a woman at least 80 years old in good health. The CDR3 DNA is TGTGCCAGCAGTTTTAGAGGGTCGGGCTATGGCTACACCTTC. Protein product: CASSFRGSGYGYTF.